The rows below give T cell receptor beta chains drawn from one sample of a study of blood T cell repertoires in COVID-19. The assay was immunoSEQ multiplex PCR, and TCRdb's table has in-frame clones only and misses some. The table includes about 270,000 clones, about four fifths detected once. The sample comprised peripheral blood. The receptors were gathered from a human donor with COVID-19, enrolled during active disease. The donor label of this sample is uncertain. Both conserved end residues are part of each CDR3. D genes are given only for firm matches. The size entry is marked missing in some rows and otherwise reads once, few, many or a size class.

J gene,V gene,D gene,clone size,CDR3 protein,CDR3 DNA
TRBJ2-1,TRBV11-2,TRBD1,NA,CASSLGNRGPYNEQFF,TGTGCCAGCAGCTTAGGCAACAGGGGGCCCTACAATGAGCAGTTCTTC
TRBJ2-5,TRBV5-8,NA,NA,CASSLGRLVHEETQYF,TGTGCCAGCAGCTTGGGTAGACTGGTCCATGAGGAGACCCAGTACTTC
TRBJ2-2,TRBV9,TRBD2,NA,CASSVSGRGANTGELFF,TGTGCCAGCAGCGTTTCTGGGAGGGGCGCGAACACCGGGGAGCTGTTTTTT
TRBJ2-3,TRBV5-1,NA,NA,CASSLQGFFTDTQYF,TGCGCCAGCAGCTTACAGGGATTCTTCACAGATACGCAGTATTTT
TRBJ1-2,TRBV6-6,TRBD1,NA,CASKEQGADNTF,TGTGCCAGCAAAGAACAGGGGGCAGATAACACCTTC
TRBJ2-2,TRBV9,TRBD2,NA,CASSPGTSGNTGELFF,TGTGCCAGCAGCCCTGGGACTAGCGGGAACACCGGGGAGCTGTTTTTT
TRBJ1-1,TRBV29-1,NA,NA,CSVQQGGSAEAFF,TGCAGCGTCCAACAGGGTGGGAGTGCTGAAGCTTTCTTT
TRBJ2-7,TRBV19,TRBD1,NA,CASSIPGTGRYEQYF,TGTGCCAGTAGTATCCCCGGGACAGGCCGATACGAGCAGTACTTC
TRBJ2-7,TRBV24-1,TRBD2,NA,CATSDALSGSIYEQYF,TGTGCCACCAGTGACGCCCTTAGCGGGAGTATCTACGAGCAGTACTTC
TRBJ1-2,TRBV3-1/TRBV3-2,TRBD1,NA,CASSPGQGANGYTF,TGTGCCAGCAGCCCGGGACAGGGGGCCAATGGCTACACCTTC
TRBJ2-4,TRBV7-3,NA,NA,CASSSRQNNKNIQYF,TGTGCCAGCAGCTCAAGACAGAACAACAAAAACATTCAGTACTTC
TRBJ2-7,TRBV6-5,NA,NA,CAHGGDRKTYEQYF,TGCGCCCACGGAGGGGATCGAAAGACCTACGAGCAGTACTTC
TRBJ2-5,TRBV5-4,TRBD1,NA,CASSFQGQETQYF,TGTGCCAGCAGCTTCCAGGGACAGGAGACCCAGTACTTC
TRBJ2-7,TRBV5-1,TRBD1,few,CASSTGQGAYEQYF,TGCGCCAGCAGCACGGGACAGGGGGCCTACGAGCAGTACTTC
TRBJ2-1,TRBV6-5,NA,NA,CASGDFQYNEQFF,TGTGCCAGCGGGGACTTCCAGTACAATGAGCAGTTCTTC
TRBJ2-7,TRBV7-2,TRBD1,NA,CASSLDGTEPSYEQYF,TGTGCCAGCAGCTTAGATGGGACAGAACCCTCCTACGAGCAGTACTTC
TRBJ1-1,TRBV28,NA,NA,CASGGASPLNTEAFF,TGTGCCAGCGGGGGGGCCTCTCCTTTGAACACTGAAGCTTTCTTT
TRBJ2-1,TRBV30,NA,few,CAWSVGQRGYNEQFF,TGTGCCTGGAGTGTAGGACAGAGGGGCTACAATGAGCAGTTCTTC
TRBJ1-1,TRBV28,NA,NA,CASSLSLWSLTF,TGTGCCAGCAGTTTATCCCTCTGGAGTCTGACCTTT
TRBJ1-1,TRBV11-2,NA,few,CASSTTPNTEAFF,TGTGCCAGCAGCACAACACCGAACACTGAAGCTTTCTTT
TRBJ2-1,TRBV5-1,NA,NA,CASSGLSSSYNEQFF,TGCGCCAGCAGCGGCCTTTCCAGCTCCTACAATGAGCAGTTCTTC
TRBJ1-5,TRBV3-1/TRBV3-2,NA,NA,CASSRRDSNQPQHF,TGTGCCAGCAGCCGCCGAGATAGCAATCAGCCCCAGCATTTT
TRBJ1-1,TRBV28,NA,NA,CASSLRMNTEAFF,TGTGCCAGCAGTTTACGTATGAACACTGAAGCTTTCTTT
TRBJ2-1,TRBV7-2,NA,NA,CASSLGLGLNEQFF,TGTGCCAGCAGCTTGGGTCTAGGATTAAATGAGCAGTTCTTC
TRBJ2-5,TRBV7-9,TRBD2,once,CASSLYEGGLRETQYF,TGTGCCAGCAGCTTATATGAGGGAGGGCTCAGGGAGACCCAGTACTTC
TRBJ2-7,TRBV7-9,TRBD1,NA,CASSPTGYEQYF,TGTGCCAGCAGCCCGACAGGGTACGAGCAGTACTTC
TRBJ1-5,TRBV6-5,NA,NA,CASSYHPGGAQPQHF,TGTGCCAGCAGTTATCACCCCGGAGGGGCCCAGCCCCAGCATTTT
TRBJ2-7,TRBV5-1,TRBD2,once,CASSSRTSGAYEQYF,TGCGCCAGCAGCTCCCGGACTAGCGGGGCCTACGAGCAGTACTTC
TRBJ2-7,TRBV5-4,NA,NA,CASSYLAGRPYF,TGTGCCAGCAGTTACCTCGCAGGCAGGCCGTACTTC
TRBJ1-5,TRBV3-1/TRBV3-2,TRBD1,NA,CASSPTNRGQPQHF,TGTGCCAGCAGCCCCACTAACAGGGGCCAGCCCCAGCATTTT
TRBJ1-6,TRBV2,NA,NA,CASSEDRGSSSPLHF,TGTGCCAGCAGTGAAGATCGGGGTAGTAGTTCACCCCTCCACTTT
TRBJ2-7,TRBV4-1,TRBD2,few,CASSQETSGRAYEQYF,TGCGCCAGCAGCCAAGAGACTAGCGGGAGGGCCTACGAGCAGTACTTC
TRBJ2-2,TRBV5-1,TRBD1,NA,CASSRSTGTGGTGELFF,TGCGCCAGCAGCCGGTCAACCGGGACAGGGGGAACCGGGGAGCTGTTTTTT
TRBJ2-5,TRBV5-5,NA,NA,CASSLGQRQETQYF,TGTGCCAGCAGCCTTGGACAGCGACAAGAGACCCAGTACTTC
TRBJ2-1,TRBV28,TRBD2,NA,CASSPWLAGAVYNEQFF,TGTGCCAGCAGTCCCTGGCTAGCGGGAGCAGTCTACAATGAGCAGTTCTTC
TRBJ2-7,TRBV18,TRBD2,NA,CASSPREGQDEQYF,TGTGCCAGCTCACCGCGGGAGGGCCAAGACGAGCAGTACTTC
TRBJ2-3,TRBV28,TRBD2,NA,CASSSGSFESTDTQYF,TGTGCCAGCTCAAGCGGGAGTTTTGAGAGCACAGATACGCAGTATTTT
TRBJ1-1,TRBV11-3,NA,once,CASSLYETAKAFF,TGTGCCAGCAGCTTATATGAGACAGCCAAAGCTTTCTTT
TRBJ2-5,TRBV12-3/TRBV12-4,TRBD2,NA,CASRAGGPETQYF,TGTGCCAGCAGGGCGGGGGGCCCAGAGACCCAGTACTTC
TRBJ2-7,TRBV7-3,TRBD1,NA,CASSLLGQGWEQYF,TGTGCCAGCAGCCTCTTAGGACAGGGGTGGGAGCAGTACTTC
TRBJ2-1,TRBV5-4,TRBD2,NA,CASSRMVAGDNEQFF,TGTGCCAGCAGCCGCATGGTAGCGGGAGACAATGAGCAGTTCTTC
TRBJ2-5,TRBV9,TRBD1,NA,CASSPGGLQETQYF,TGTGCCAGCAGCCCAGGGGGCCTCCAAGAGACCCAGTACTTC
TRBJ2-7,TRBV18,NA,NA,CASSPDTGSSSERYF,TGTGCCAGCTCACCAGATACCGGGTCCTCCTCCGAGCGGTACTTC
TRBJ2-3,TRBV7-7,TRBD1,NA,CASSTGQGEDTQYF,TGTGCTAGCAGCACGGGACAGGGAGAAGATACGCAGTATTTT
TRBJ1-2,TRBV27,NA,NA,CASSDFTMGGYTF,TGTGCCAGCAGCGACTTTACGATGGGTGGCTACACCTTC
TRBJ1-4,TRBV18,NA,NA,CASSPLGSEKLFF,TGTGCCAGCTCACCACTAGGGAGCGAAAAACTGTTTTTT
TRBJ1-4,TRBV3-1/TRBV3-2,TRBD1,NA,CASSFGTVSEKLFF,TGTGCCAGCAGCTTCGGGACAGTCTCTGAAAAACTGTTTTTT